These 6 T cell receptor beta chains originate from one sample sequenced in a study of cytomegalovirus exposure and HLA in healthy donors (dated by TCRdb to 2015 to 2018). Library preparation was by the immunoSEQ multiplex PCR assay. For the multiplex PCR, a mixture combining 60 forward primers for TCR Vbeta segments and 13 reverse primers for TCR Jbeta segments was used. The immuneACCESS repertoire file appears here via TCRdb, limited to in-frame rearrangements. These files lack a portion of the clones; in checked studies, under half of the deficit traces to unresolved V genes, and the cause of the others is not known. The sample yields 150,000 to 200,000 clones; roughly 72% were counted once. Around 2% of the sample belongs to the ten largest clones. The sequenced sample consisted of PBMCs. These receptor sequences come from a woman in her twenties or thirties in good health and CMV-seropositive.

This clone was seen just once. This sequence joins TRBV5-1 and TRBJ1-1; a possible D gene is TRBD1 (5 bases). V was clipped by 0 bases and J by 4 bases, with 13 bases between them. This CDR3 has 15 residues. The V gene's germline CDR1 is SGHRS and CDR2 YFSETQ. CDR3 region: CASSLGQIVRTEAFF. In nucleotides, the CDR3 is TGCGCCAGCAGCTTGGGACAGATTGTGCGCACTGAAGCTTTCTTT.

The chain uses TRBV29-1 and TRBJ2-7; tentative D call: TRBD2 (7 bases). Per germline, CDR1 SQVTM and CDR2 ANQGSEA. The ends were cut back, 7 bases at V and 6 bases at J, with 25 bases in the middle. The CDR3 runs 15 residues. This CDR3 reads CSAKSTGGGGSEQYF. The CDR3, as DNA: TGCAGCGCCAAATCAACGGGGGGCGGCGGGAGCGAGCAGTACTTC.

This clone was detected a few times. The chain joins TRBV7-6 to TRBJ2-3, with 9 bases fitting TRBD2. V lost 6 bases, J lost 6 bases, and 10 bases stayed unmatched. The CDR3 has 15 residues. Germline-derived CDR1 and CDR2 are SGHVS and FNYEAQ. The CDR3: CASSLSGGPTDTQYF. For the CDR3, the DNA is TGTGCCAGCAGTTTGAGCGGGGGGCCGACGGATACGCAGTATTTT.

Written as DNA, the CDR3 is TGTGCCAGCTCAAGCTCTCGACAGGGGTGGACGCAGTATTTT. Translation: CASSSSRQGWTQYF. This rearrangement joins TRBV27 to TRBJ2-3; 8 bases align to TRBD1. From germline, CDR1 is MNHEY and CDR2 SMNVEV (reference sequence). This CDR3 region has 14 residues. J was trimmed by 9 bases and V by 8 bases; bases with no gene match: 13.

This clone has a handful of counts. This chain connects TRBV28 to TRBJ2-2; possibly TRBD1 for D (5 bases). The V gene lost 7 bases and the J gene lost 4 bases, with 13 bases spanning the gap. CDR3 length: 14 residues. Looked up from germline, CDR1 is MDHEN and CDR2 is SYDVKM. CDR3 coding DNA: TGTGCCAGCAAAACCGTTAGGGGCACCGGGGAGCTGTTTTTT. Translation gives CASKTVRGTGELFF.

In nucleotides, the CDR3 is TGTGCCAGCAGCCCCTGGGAGACCTACAATGAGCAGTTCTTC. Protein sequence: CASSPWETYNEQFF. The gene calls are TRBV7-2 and TRBJ2-1; tentatively, D is TRBD2 (5 bases). V was trimmed by 5 bases and J by 2 bases, leaving 10 bases between them. The CDR3 is made up of 14 amino acids. Germline V gene lookup returns CDR1 SGHTA and CDR2 FQGNSA.